The clone carrying this T cell receptor (beta chain) was seen repeatedly, ten times or more. This sample stems from a study of CD8 T cells in ankylosing spondylitis. CDR3 size: 14 residues. The V segment lost 7 bases and the J segment 3 bases; nucleotides outside the gene matches: 5. TCRdb independently ran MiXCR on the 5' RACE reads; one entry per CDR3 protein. The sample contains some 95,000 distinct CDR3 sequences, about 9.1% of which appear only once. The TCR originated in a male donor with ankylosing spondylitis or in good health (not recorded which). The sequenced material came from blood, either unsorted or a sorted T cell fraction (not recorded which). The chain carries TRBV12-3 or TRBV12-4 and TRBJ2-4; 8 bases align to TRBD2. Here the CDR3 reads CASIRGGDKNIQYF. CDR3 DNA sequence: TGTGCCAGCATCCGGGGGGGGGACAAAAACATTCAGTACTTC.